This T cell receptor beta chain was obtained from a study of T cells after yellow fever vaccination. Study-level background: Preparation of the low-cell-number fractions used SMART-Seq v4 Ultra Low Input. The study, taken as a whole, reports: The bulk population could contribute abundant contaminating clonotypes to FACS-sorted repertoires.

5'RACE template switching generated TCR cDNA, adding a universal primer site and UMIs. Each CDR3 protein is one row after TCRdb ran MiXCR on the 5' RACE reads. The repertoire holds some 400,000 distinct CDR3 sequences, with about 6% as singletons. At least ten counts were recorded for this clonotype. Its antigen is still unknown. Between the trimmed V and J ends, which lost 0 bases and 5 bases, there was a span of 18 bases. Per the germline V gene, CDR1 is KGHSH and CDR2 is LQKENI. The length of the CDR3 is 17 residues. This TCR derives from a man younger than 45 who received the YFV17D yellow fever vaccine. Specimen: PBMCs, collected 5 days after the yellow fever booster vaccination. The chain links TRBV18 to TRBJ2-3; the D gene could be TRBD1 or TRBD2 (6 bases each). The CDR3 region is CASSPPILGGAGDTQYF. CDR3 bases: TGTGCCAGCTCACCACCGATTCTGGGGGGCGCAGGAGATACGCAGTATTTT.